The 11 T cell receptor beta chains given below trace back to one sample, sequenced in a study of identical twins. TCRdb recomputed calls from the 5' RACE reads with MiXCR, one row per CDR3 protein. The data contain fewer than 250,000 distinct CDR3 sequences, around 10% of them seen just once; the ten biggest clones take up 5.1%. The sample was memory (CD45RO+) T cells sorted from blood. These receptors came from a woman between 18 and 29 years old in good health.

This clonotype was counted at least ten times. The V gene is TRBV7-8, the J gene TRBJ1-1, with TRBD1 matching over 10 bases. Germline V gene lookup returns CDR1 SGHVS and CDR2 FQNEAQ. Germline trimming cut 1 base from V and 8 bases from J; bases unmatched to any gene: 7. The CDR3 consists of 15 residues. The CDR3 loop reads CASSLVMGQGKEAFF. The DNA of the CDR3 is TGTGCCAGCAGCTTAGTAATGGGACAGGGGAAAGAAGCTTTCTTT.

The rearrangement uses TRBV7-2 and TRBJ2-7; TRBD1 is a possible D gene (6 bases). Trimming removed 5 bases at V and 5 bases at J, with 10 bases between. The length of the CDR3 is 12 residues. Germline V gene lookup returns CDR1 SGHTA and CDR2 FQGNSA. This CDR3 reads CASSQTGNEQYF. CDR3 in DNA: TGTGCCAGCAGCCAGACAGGAAACGAGCAGTACTTC.

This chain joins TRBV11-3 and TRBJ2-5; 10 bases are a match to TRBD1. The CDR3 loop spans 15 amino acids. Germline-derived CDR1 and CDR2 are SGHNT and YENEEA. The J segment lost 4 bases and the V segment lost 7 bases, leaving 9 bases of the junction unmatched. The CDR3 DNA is TGTGCCAGCACCCCCGGACAGGGGGATATAGAGACCCAGTACTTC. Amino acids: CASTPGQGDIETQYF.

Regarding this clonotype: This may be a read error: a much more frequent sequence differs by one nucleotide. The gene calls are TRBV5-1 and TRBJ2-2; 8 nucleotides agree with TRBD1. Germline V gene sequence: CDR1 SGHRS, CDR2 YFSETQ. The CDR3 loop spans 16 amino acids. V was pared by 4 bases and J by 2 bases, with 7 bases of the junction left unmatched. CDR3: CASSHTGGPNTGELFF. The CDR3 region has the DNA TGCGCCAGCAGCCATACAGGGGGACCAAACACCGGGGAGCTGTTTTTT.

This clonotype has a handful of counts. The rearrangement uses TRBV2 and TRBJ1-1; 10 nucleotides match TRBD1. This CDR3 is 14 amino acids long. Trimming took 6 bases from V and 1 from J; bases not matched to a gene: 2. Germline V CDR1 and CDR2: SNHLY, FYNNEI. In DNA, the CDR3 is TGTGCCAGCAGGGGGGACAGGGGGAACACTGAAGCTTTCTTT. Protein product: CASRGDRGNTEAFF.

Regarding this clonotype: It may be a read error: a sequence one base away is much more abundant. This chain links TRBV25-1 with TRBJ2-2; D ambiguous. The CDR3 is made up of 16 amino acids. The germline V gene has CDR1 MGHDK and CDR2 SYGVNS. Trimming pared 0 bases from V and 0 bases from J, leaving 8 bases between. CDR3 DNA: TGTGCCAGCAGTGAATACATCAGCGCGAACACCGGGGAGCTGTTTTTT. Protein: CASSEYISANTGELFF.

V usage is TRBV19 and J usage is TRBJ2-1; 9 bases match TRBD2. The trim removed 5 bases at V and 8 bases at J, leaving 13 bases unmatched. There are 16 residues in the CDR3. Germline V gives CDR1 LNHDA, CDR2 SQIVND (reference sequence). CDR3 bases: TGTGCCAGTAGTCTAGCCCGAGGCGGGAGGGCCGATGAGCAGTTCTTC. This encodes CASSLARGGRADEQFF.

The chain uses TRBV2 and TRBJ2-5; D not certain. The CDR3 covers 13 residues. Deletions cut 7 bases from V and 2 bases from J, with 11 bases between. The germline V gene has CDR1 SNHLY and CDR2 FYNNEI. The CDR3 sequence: CASTGPGQETQYF. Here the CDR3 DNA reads TGTGCCAGCACCGGGCCAGGACAAGAGACCCAGTACTTC.

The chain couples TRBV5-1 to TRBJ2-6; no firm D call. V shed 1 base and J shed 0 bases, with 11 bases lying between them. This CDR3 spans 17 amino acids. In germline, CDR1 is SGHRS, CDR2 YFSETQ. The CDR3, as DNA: TGCGCCAGCAGCTTGACAGTATCAGACTCTGGGGCCAACGTCCTGACTTTC. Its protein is CASSLTVSDSGANVLTF.

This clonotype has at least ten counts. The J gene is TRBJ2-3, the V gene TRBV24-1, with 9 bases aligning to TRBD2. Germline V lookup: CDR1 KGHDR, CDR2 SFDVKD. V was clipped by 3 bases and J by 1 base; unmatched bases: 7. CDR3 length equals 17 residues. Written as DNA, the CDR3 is TGTGCCACCAGTGATAATGAGGGCGGGAGGGGCACAGATACGCAGTATTTT. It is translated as CATSDNEGGRGTDTQYF.

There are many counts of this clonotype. The CDR3 DNA reads TGCGCCAGCAGCCCACGGGACAGGGGGAATGAGCAGTTCTTC. This gives the protein CASSPRDRGNEQFF. The rearrangement joins TRBV4-3 to TRBJ2-1; TRBD1 agrees at 11 bases. The CDR3 is made up of 14 amino acids. Germline trimming cut 4 bases from V and 7 bases from J; bases unmatched to any gene: 3. Looked up from germline, CDR1 is LGHNA and CDR2 is YSLEER.